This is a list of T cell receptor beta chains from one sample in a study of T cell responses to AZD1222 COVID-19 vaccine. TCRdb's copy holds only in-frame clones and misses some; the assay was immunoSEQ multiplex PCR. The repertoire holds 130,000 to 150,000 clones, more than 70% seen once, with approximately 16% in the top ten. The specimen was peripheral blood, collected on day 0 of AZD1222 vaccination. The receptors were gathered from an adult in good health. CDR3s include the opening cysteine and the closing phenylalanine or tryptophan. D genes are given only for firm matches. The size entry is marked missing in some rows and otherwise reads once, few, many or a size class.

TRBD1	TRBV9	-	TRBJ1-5	TGTGCCAGCAGCATAGGGACAGGGAGTCAGCCCCAGCATTTT	CASSIGTGSQPQHF
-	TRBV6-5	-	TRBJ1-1	TGTGCCAGCAGTTACTCGAGGAACACTGAAGCTTTCTTT	CASSYSRNTEAFF
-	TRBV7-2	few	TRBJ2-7	TGTGCCAGCAGCTCCTCCCAGGGGAGGAGCAACTACGAGCAGTACTTC	CASSSSQGRSNYEQYF
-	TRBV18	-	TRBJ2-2	TGTGCCAGCTCACCGGGAGCTCTTTACGGGGAGCTGTTTTTT	CASSPGALYGELFF
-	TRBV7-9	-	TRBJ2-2	TGTGCCAGCCCCCCGGCTAGGGCCAACGCCGGGGAGCTGTTTTTT	CASPPARANAGELFF
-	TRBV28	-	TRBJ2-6	TGTGCCAGCACCCCTGGCGGGTCTGGGGCCAACGTCCTGACTTTC	CASTPGGSGANVLTF
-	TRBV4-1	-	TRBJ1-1	TGCGCCAGCAGCCAAGAGGGTTCCACTGAAGCTTTCTTT	CASSQEGSTEAFF
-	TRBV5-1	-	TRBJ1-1	TGCGCCAGCAGCGTGGACGGAGCTGAAGCTTTCTTT	CASSVDGAEAFF
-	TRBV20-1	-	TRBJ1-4	TGCAGTGCTAGTGGGACACCGAATGAAAAACTGTTTTTT	CSASGTPNEKLFF
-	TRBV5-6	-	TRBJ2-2	TGTGCCAGCAGGCAGGGTTTGAACACCGGGGAGCTGTTTTTT	CASRQGLNTGELFF
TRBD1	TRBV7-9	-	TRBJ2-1	TGTGCCAGCAGCTTAGGGGGGACAGGCTTTCGGATAGCTGAGCAGTTCTTC	CASSLGGTGFRIAEQFF
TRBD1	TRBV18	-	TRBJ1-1	TGTGCCAGCGAACAGGGGATTAACACTGAAGCTTTCTTT	CASEQGINTEAFF
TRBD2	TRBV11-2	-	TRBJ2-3	TGTGCCAGCAGCTTAGTTACCGGGACTAGCGTCGGAGATACGCAGTATTTT	CASSLVTGTSVGDTQYF
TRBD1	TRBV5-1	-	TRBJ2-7	TGCGCCAGCGGTAAGGGACAGGGGTTCTACGAGCAGTACTTC	CASGKGQGFYEQYF
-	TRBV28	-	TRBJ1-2	TGTGCCAGCAGTCCCCGGCCCCACGGGACGGACCCTTGGGGAGGCTACACCTTC	CASSPRPHGTDPWGGYTF
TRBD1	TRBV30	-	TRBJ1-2	TGTGCCTGGAGTTGGCCAGGGGGCGGTGGCTACACCTTC	CAWSWPGGGGYTF
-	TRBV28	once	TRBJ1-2	TGTGCCAGCAGGTTGAGCAGACCAAATGGCTACACCTTC	CASRLSRPNGYTF
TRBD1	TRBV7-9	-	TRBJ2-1	TGTGCCAGCAGCCCGATGACAGGGGAATTTTACAATGAGCAGTTCTTC	CASSPMTGEFYNEQFF
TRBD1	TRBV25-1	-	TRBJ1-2	TGTGCCAGCAGTGTTACGGGACAGCGATCCTATGGCTACACCTTC	CASSVTGQRSYGYTF
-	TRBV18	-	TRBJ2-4	TGTGCCAGCTCACCTCCTCAGGCCGCCAAAAACATTCAGTACTTC	CASSPPQAAKNIQYF
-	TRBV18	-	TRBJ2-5	TGTGCCAGCTCAACAGGGTTGGAAGAGACCCAGTACTTC	CASSTGLEETQYF
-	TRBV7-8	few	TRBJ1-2	TGTGCCAGCAGCCTCGGGGGTGCGGGGCGCGACTATGGCTACACCTTC	CASSLGGAGRDYGYTF
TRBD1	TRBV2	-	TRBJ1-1	TGTGCCAGCAGTCCATCCATACAGGGGGCTAGTACTGAAGCTTTCTTT	CASSPSIQGASTEAFF
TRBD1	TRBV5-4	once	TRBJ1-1	TGTGCCAGCAGCTTAGGACAGGGGGCCTCTGAAGCTTTCTTT	CASSLGQGASEAFF
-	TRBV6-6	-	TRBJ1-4	TGTGCCAGCGGGGCAGGTGGGGCAACTAATGAAAAACTGTTTTTT	CASGAGGATNEKLFF
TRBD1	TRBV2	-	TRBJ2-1	TGTGCCAGCAGTTATACCGGGACAGAGGGCATCAATGAGCAGTTCTTC	CASSYTGTEGINEQFF
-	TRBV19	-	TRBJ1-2	TGTGCCAGTAGTATAGGCGGCAGGCACTATGGCTACACCTTC	CASSIGGRHYGYTF
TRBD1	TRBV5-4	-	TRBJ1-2	TGTGCCAGCAGGGCCACAGGGGCCTGGGGCTACACCTTC	CASRATGAWGYTF
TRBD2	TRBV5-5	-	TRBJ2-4	TGTGCCAGCAGCTTGGTAGCGGGCGGGCTGGACATTCAGTACTTC	CASSLVAGGLDIQYF
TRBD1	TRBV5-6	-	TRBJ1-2	TGTGCCAGCACCTACCTGGGGACAGCCTATGGCTACACCTTC	CASTYLGTAYGYTF
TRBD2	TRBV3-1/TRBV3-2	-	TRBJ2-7	TGTGCCAGCAGCGGGACTAGCGGGGGGATCCAGTACTTC	CASSGTSGGIQYF
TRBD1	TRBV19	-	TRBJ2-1	TGTGCCAGTAGTATTACAGGGGGCGCAGCCAATGAGCAGTTCTTC	CASSITGGAANEQFF
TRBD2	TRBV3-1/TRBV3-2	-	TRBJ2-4	TGTGCCAGCAGCGTAGCGGGGAGGAAAAACATTCAGTACTTC	CASSVAGRKNIQYF
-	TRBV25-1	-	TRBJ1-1	TGTGCCAGCAGTGGAAACAGGGTGAACACTGAAGCTTTCTTT	CASSGNRVNTEAFF
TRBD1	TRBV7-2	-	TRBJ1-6	TGTGCCAGCAGCTTTCGACAGGGGCAGTCTCCCCTCCACTTT	CASSFRQGQSPLHF
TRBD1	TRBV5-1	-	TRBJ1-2	TGCGCCAGCAGCTTGGACGGGACAGGGTATGGCTACACCTTC	CASSLDGTGYGYTF
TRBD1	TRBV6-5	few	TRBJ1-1	TGTGCCTCCAACAGGGGGTTGAACACTGAAGCTTTCTTT	CASNRGLNTEAFF
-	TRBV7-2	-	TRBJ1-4	TGTGCCAGCAGCTCCCAGGGCGGCCCAACTAATGAAAAACTGTTTTTT	CASSSQGGPTNEKLFF
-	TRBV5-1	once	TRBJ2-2	TGCGCCAGCAGCACGGCAACTGGGTCCGGGGAGCTGTTTTTT	CASSTATGSGELFF
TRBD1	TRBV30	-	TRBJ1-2	TGTGCCTGGGGGACAGGGGCGAGAGGCTACACCTTC	CAWGTGARGYTF
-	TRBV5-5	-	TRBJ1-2	TGTGCCAGCAGCTTGATCAGCTCTAACTATGGCTACACCTTC	CASSLISSNYGYTF
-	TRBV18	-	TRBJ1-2	TGTGCCAGCTCAGCCTTGGATAGGACCTATGGCTACACCTTC	CASSALDRTYGYTF